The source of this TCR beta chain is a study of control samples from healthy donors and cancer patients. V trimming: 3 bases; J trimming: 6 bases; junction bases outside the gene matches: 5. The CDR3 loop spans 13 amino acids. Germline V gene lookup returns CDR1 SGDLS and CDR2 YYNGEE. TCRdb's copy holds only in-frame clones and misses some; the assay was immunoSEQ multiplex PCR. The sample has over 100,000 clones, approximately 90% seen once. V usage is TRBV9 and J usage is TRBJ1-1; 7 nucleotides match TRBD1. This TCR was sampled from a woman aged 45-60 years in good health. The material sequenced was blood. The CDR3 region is CASSGDRAPEAFF. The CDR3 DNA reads TGTGCCAGCAGCGGTGACAGGGCCCCTGAAGCTTTCTTT.